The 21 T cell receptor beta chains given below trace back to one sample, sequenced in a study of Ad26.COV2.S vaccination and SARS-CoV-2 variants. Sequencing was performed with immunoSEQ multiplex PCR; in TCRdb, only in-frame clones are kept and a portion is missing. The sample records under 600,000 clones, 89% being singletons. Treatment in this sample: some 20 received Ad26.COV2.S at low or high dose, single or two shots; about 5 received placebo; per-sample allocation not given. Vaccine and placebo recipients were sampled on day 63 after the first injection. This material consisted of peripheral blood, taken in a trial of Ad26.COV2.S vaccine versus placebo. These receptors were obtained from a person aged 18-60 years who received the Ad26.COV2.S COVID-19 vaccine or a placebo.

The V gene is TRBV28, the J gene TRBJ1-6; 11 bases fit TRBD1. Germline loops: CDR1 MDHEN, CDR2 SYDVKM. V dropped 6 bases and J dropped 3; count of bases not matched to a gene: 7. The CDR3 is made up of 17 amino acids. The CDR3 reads CASRPRDRGVYNSPLHF. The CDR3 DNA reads TGTGCCAGCAGACCAAGGGACAGGGGGGTCTATAATTCACCCCTCCACTTT. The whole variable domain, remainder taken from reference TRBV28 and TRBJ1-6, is DVKVTQSSRYLVKRTGEKVFLECVQDMDHENMFWYRQDPGLGLRLIYFSYDVKMKEKGDIPEGYSVSREKKERFSLILESASTNQTSMYLCASRPRDRGVYNSPLHFGNGTRLTVT.

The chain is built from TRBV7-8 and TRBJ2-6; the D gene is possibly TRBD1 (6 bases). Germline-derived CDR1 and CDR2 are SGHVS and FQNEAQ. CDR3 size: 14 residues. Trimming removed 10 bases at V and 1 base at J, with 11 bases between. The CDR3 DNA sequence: TGTGCCACAACAGGGTTGTCTGGGGCCAACGTCCTGACTTTC. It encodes CATTGLSGANVLTF.

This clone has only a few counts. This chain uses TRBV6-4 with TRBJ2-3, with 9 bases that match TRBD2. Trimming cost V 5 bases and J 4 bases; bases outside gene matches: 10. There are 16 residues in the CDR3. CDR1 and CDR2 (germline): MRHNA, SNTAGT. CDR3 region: CASSPRNSGGSDTQYF. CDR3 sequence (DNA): TGTGCCAGCAGTCCCCGGAATAGCGGGGGTTCAGATACGCAGTATTTT.

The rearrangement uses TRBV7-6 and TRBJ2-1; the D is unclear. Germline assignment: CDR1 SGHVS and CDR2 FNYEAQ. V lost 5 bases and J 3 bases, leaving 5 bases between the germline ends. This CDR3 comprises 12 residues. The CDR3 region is CASSPDYNEQFF. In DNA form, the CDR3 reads TGTGCCAGCAGCCCAGACTACAATGAGCAGTTCTTC.

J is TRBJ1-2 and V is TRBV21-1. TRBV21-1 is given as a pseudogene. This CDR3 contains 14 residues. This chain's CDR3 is CASSRRGDRYGYTF. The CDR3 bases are TGTGCCAGCAGCAGGCGGGGGGACAGGTATGGCTACACCTTC.

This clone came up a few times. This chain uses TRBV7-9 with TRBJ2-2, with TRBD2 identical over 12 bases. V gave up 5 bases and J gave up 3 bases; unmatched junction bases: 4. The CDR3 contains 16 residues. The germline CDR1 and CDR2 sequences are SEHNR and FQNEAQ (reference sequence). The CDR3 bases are TGTGCCAGCAGCATTAGACTAGCGGGGGACACCGGGGAGCTGTTTTTT. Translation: CASSIRLAGDTGELFF.

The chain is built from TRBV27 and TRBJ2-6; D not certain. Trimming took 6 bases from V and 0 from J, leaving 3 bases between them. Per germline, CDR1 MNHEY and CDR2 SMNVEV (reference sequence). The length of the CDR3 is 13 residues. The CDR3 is CASRASGANVLTF. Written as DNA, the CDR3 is TGTGCCAGCAGGGCCTCTGGGGCCAACGTCCTGACTTTC.

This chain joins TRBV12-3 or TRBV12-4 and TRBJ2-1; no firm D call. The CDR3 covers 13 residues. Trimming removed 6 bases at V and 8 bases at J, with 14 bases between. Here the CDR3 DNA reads TGTGCCAGCAGGGAGTTGAGGTTCGATGAGCAGTTCTTC. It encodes CASRELRFDEQFF.

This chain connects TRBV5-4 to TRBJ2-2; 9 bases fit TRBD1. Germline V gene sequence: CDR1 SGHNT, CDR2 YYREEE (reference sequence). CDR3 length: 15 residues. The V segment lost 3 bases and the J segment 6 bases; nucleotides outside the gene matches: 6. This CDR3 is CASSSGQGGPGELFF. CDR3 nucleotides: TGTGCCAGCAGCTCGGGACAGGGAGGGCCCGGGGAGCTGTTTTTT.

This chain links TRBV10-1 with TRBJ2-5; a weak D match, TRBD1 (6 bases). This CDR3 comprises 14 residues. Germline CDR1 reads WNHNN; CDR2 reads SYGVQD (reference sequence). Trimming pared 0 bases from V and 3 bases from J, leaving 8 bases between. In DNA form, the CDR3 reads TGCGCCAGCAGTGAGTCGGCAGGGGAAGAGACCCAGTACTTC. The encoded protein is CASSESAGEETQYF.

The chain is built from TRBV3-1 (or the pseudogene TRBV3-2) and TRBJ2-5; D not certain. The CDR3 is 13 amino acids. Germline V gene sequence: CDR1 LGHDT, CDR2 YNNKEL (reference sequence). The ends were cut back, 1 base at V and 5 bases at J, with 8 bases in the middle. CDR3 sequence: CASSQAGSETQYF. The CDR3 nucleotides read TGTGCCAGCAGCCAAGCGGGCTCGGAGACCCAGTACTTC.

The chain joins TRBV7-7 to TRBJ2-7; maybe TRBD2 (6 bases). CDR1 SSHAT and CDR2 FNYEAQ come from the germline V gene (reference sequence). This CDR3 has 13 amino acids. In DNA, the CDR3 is TGTGCTAGTAGTCGCACGGGGGAGGACGAGCAGTACTTC. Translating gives CASSRTGEDEQYF.

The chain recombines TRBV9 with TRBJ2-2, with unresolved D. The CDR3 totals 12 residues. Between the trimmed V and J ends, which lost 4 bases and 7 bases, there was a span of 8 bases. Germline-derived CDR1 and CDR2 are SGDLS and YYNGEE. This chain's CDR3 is CASSPNGGELFF. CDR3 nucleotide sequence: TGTGCCAGCAGCCCGAATGGCGGGGAGCTGTTTTTT.

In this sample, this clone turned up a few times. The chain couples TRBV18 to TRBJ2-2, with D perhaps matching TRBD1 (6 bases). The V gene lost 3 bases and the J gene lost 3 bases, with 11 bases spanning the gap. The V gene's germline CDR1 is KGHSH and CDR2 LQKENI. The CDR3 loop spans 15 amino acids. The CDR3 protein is CASSPGQIDTGELFF. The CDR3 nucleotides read TGTGCCAGCTCACCCGGACAGATAGACACCGGGGAGCTGTTTTTT.

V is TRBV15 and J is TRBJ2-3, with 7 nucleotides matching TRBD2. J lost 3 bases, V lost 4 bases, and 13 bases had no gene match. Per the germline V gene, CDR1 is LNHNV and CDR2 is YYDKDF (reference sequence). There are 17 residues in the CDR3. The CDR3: CATSKGGSAGPTDTQYF. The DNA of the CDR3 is TGTGCCACCAGCAAGGGAGGGTCGGCGGGGCCTACAGATACGCAGTATTTT.

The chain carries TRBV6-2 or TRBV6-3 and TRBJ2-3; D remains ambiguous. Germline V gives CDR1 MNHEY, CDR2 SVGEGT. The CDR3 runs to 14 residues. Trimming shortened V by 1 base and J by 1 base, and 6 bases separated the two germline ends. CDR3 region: CASSYWQGTDTQYF. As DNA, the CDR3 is TGTGCCAGCAGTTACTGGCAAGGCACAGATACGCAGTATTTT.

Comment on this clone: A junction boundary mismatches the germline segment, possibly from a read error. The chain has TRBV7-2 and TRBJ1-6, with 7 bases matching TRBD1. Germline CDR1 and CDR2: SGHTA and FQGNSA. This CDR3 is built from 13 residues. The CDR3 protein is CASSLNQGQMGYF. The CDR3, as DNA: TGTGCCAGCAGCTTAAACCAGGGACAGATGGGATACTTT. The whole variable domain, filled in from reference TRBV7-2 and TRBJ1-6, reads GAGVSQSPSNKVTEKGKDVELRCDPISGHTALYWYRQSLGQGLEFLIYFQGNSAPDKSGLPSDRFSAERTGGSVSTLTIQRTQQEDSAVYLCASSLNQGQMGYFGNGTRLTVT.

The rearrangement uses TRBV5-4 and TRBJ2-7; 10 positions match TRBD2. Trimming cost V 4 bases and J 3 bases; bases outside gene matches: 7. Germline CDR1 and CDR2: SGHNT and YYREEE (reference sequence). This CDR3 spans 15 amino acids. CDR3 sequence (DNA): TGTGCCAGCAGCCGACCGGGACTAGCGAACTACGAGCAGTACTTC. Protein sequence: CASSRPGLANYEQYF. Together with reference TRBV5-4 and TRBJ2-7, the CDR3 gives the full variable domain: ETGVTQSPTHLIKTRGQQVTLRCSSQSGHNTVSWYQQALGQGPQFIFQYYREEENGRGNFPPRFSGLQFPNYSSELNVNALELDDSALYLCASSRPGLANYEQYFGPGTRLTVT.

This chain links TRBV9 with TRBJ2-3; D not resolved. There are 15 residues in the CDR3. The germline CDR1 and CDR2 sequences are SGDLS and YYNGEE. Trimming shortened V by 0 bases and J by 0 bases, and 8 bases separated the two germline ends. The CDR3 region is CASSVGQLSTDTQYF. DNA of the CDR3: TGTGCCAGCAGCGTAGGGCAGCTTAGCACAGATACGCAGTATTTT.

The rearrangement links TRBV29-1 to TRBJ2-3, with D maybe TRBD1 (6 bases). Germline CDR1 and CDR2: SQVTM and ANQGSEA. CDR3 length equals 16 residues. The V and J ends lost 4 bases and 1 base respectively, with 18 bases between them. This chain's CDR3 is CSVGGQAQRGTDTQYF. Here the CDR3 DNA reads TGCAGCGTTGGGGGACAAGCCCAAAGGGGCACAGATACGCAGTATTTT.

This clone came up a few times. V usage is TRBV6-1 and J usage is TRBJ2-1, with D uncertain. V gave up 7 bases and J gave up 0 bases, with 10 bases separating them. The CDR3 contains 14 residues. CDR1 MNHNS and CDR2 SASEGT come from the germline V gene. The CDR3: CASNAASSYNEQFF. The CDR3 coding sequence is TGTGCCAGCAACGCTGCCAGCTCCTACAATGAGCAGTTCTTC.